This T cell receptor beta chain was observed in a study of T cells in localized non-small cell lung cancer. Some clones are missing from TCRdb's copy, which holds only in-frame ones; the method was immunoSEQ multiplex PCR. This sample carries some 1,800 clones, roughly 21% of them seen once, and the ten largest clones take 10% to 15%. This clone was seen only a few times. Its antigen is still unknown. Germline V gene sequence: CDR1 MNHGY, CDR2 SAAAGT. Trimming took off 2 bases at V and 3 bases at J, with 11 bases between the two ends. This CDR3 has 15 residues. Study-wide results and caveats: Because researchers sequenced only one region of the tumor, heterogeneity is still possible. Longer overall survival was associated with a higher density of T cells in the blood.

The chain is built from TRBV6-8 and TRBJ2-1; unclear D gene. The sample in question was lung tumor tissue, obtained before any cancer treatment. The sequence came from a male donor at least 60 years old with stage I lung adenocarcinoma. The CDR3 region has the DNA TGTGCCAGCAGTTACGGAGCTGGCAACTACAATGAGCAGTTCTTC. Translating gives CASSYGAGNYNEQFF.